Following are 18 T cell receptor beta chains from one sample sequenced in a study of technical replicates of blood from a handful of donors. Sequenced by immunoSEQ multiplex PCR; TCRdb stores in-frame clones only, minus some. The data show some 80,000 clones, approximately 95% seen once. The specimen sequenced was T cells isolated from PBMCs. The receptors stem from a human donor in good health.

The chain couples TRBV29-1 to TRBJ2-5, with 7 positions matching TRBD2. V was clipped by 4 bases and J by 9 bases; unmatched bases: 11. Germline values: CDR1 SQVTM, CDR2 ANQGSEA. CDR3 size: 13 residues. CDR3 bases: TGCAGCGTTGGGGGCGGGAGTAGCGAGGCCCAGTACTTC. It is translated as CSVGGGSSEAQYF.

J is TRBJ2-1 and V is TRBV14; 8 positions match TRBD1. The CDR3 has 16 residues. Germline V lookup: CDR1 SGHDN, CDR2 FVKESK. Trimming cost V 1 base and J 3 bases; bases outside gene matches: 5. In DNA, the CDR3 is TGTGCCAGCAGCCAAGGGACAGGGCGCGACTACAATGAGCAGTTCTTC. Amino acid sequence: CASSQGTGRDYNEQFF.

The chain has TRBV4-1 and TRBJ2-1; D perhaps matches TRBD1 (6 bases). The CDR3 contains 12 residues. V shed 5 bases and J shed 7 bases, with 9 bases lying between them. CDR1 and CDR2 (germline): MGHRA, YSYEKL. DNA of the CDR3: TGCGCCAGCAGCTACGGGACAAATGAGCAGTTCTTC. This sequence encodes CASSYGTNEQFF.

The chain is built from TRBV6-6 and TRBJ2-3, with D maybe TRBD1 (6 bases). V was clipped by 8 bases and J by 2 bases, with 17 bases between them. Germline V lookup: CDR1 MNHNY, CDR2 SVGAGI (reference sequence). The length of the CDR3 is 15 residues. The CDR3 reads CASGKQGSYTDTQYF. The CDR3 DNA sequence: TGTGCCAGCGGAAAACAGGGATCGTACACAGATACGCAGTATTTT.

This clone came up once. The V gene is TRBV27, the J gene TRBJ1-4; weak D call: TRBD1 (6 bases). The germline gives CDR1 MNHEY, CDR2 SMNVEV (reference sequence). Trimming took 0 bases from V and 8 from J, leaving 13 bases between them. CDR3 length: 15 residues. The CDR3 protein is CASSLSLAGAEKLFF. CDR3 nucleotide sequence: TGTGCCAGCAGTTTATCGTTAGCAGGGGCCGAAAAACTGTTTTTT.

The chain employs TRBV7-3 and TRBJ2-3, with 11 positions matching TRBD2. This CDR3 region has 14 residues. Trimming at V came to 5 bases and at J to 6 bases, leaving 4 bases not matched to a gene. Germline values: CDR1 SGHTA, CDR2 FQGTGA. CDR3 residues: CASSLAGGRDTQYF. CDR3 nucleotides: TGTGCCAGCAGCCTAGCGGGAGGTAGGGATACGCAGTATTTT. The full variable domain, rest sourced from reference TRBV7-3 and TRBJ2-3, is GAGVSQTPSNKVTEKGKYVELRCDPISGHTALYWYRQSLGQGPEFLIYFQGTGAADDSGLPNDRFFAVRPEGSVSTLKIQRTERGDSAVYLCASSLAGGRDTQYFGPGTRLTVL.

The rearrangement uses TRBV28 and TRBJ1-1, with D maybe TRBD1 (5 bases). CDR1 and CDR2 from the germline V gene are MDHEN and SYDVKM. The CDR3 is 14 residues long. Trimming removed 2 bases from V and 7 bases from J, with 14 bases in between. The CDR3 reads CASSLSWGRNEAFF. In nucleotides, the CDR3 is TGTGCCAGCAGTTTAAGTTGGGGCAGAAATGAAGCTTTCTTT.

J is TRBJ1-1 and V is TRBV6-1; perhaps TRBD1 as D (5 bases). The CDR3 extends over 15 amino acids. V gave up 2 bases and J gave up 1 base, with 11 bases separating them. Germline V gene data show CDR1 as MNHNS and CDR2 as SASEGT. In DNA, the CDR3 is TGTGCCAGCAGTGAATCAGGGTTGGGGAACACTGAAGCTTTCTTT. Protein product: CASSESGLGNTEAFF.

V and J are TRBV7-2 and TRBJ2-1; 9 nucleotides match TRBD2. Germline trimming cut 3 bases from V and 3 bases from J; bases unmatched to any gene: 0. Germline V gene lookup returns CDR1 SGHTA and CDR2 FQGNSA. This CDR3 has 14 residues. This chain's CDR3 is CASSFSGSYNEQFF. CDR3 DNA: TGTGCCAGCAGCTTTAGCGGGAGCTACAATGAGCAGTTCTTC.

The rearrangement joins TRBV19 to TRBJ1-1; no firm D call. CDR1 and CDR2 (germline): LNHDA, SQIVND (reference sequence). V was clipped by 6 bases and J by 9 bases, with 11 bases between them. The CDR3 consists of 11 residues. In nucleotides, the CDR3 is TGTGCCAGTAGAAACGGTATACAAGCTTTCTTT. Translation: CASRNGIQAFF.

This sequence joins TRBV28 and TRBJ2-2; D is possibly TRBD1 (6 bases). V was cut by 2 bases and J by 7 bases, with 14 bases left in between. The CDR3 loop spans 15 amino acids. CDR1 is MDHEN and CDR2 is SYDVKM in the germline V gene. As DNA, the CDR3 is TGTGCCAGCAGTTTAATAGCACAGGGAGACGGGGAGCTGTTTTTT. It is translated as CASSLIAQGDGELFF.

The CDR3 bases are TGTGCCAGCAGTGATTCGGGATCCCAGCCCCAGCATTTT. Amino acids: CASSDSGSQPQHF. V and J are TRBV6-1 and TRBJ1-5, with D hard to call. In germline, CDR1 is MNHNS, CDR2 SASEGT. This CDR3 region has 13 residues. Trimming pared 3 bases from V and 7 bases from J, leaving 10 bases between.

This chain joins TRBV7-2 and TRBJ1-3; D unclear. V was pared by 1 base and J by 12 bases, with 13 bases between. Germline loops: CDR1 SGHTA, CDR2 FQGNSA. The CDR3 totals 13 residues. The CDR3 spells CASSLVGKSGIYF. The CDR3 DNA follows: TGTGCCAGCAGCTTAGTCGGGAAGTCGGGCATATATTTT.

The V gene is TRBV6-5, the J gene TRBJ1-6; no clear D gene. V lost 11 bases to trimming and J lost 7 bases, with 18 bases between them. CDR1 MNHEY and CDR2 SVGAGI come from the germline V gene. The CDR3 sequence is 14 residues long. The CDR3 sequence is CASKGGMRNSPLHF. CDR3 coding DNA: TGTGCCTCAAAGGGAGGGATGAGAAATTCACCCCTCCACTTT.

This rearrangement joins TRBV6-1 to TRBJ1-3; no reliable D call. Germline lookup yields CDR1 MNHNS and CDR2 SASEGT. The V gene lost 3 bases and the J gene lost 0 bases, with 12 bases spanning the gap. The CDR3 sequence is 16 residues long. The CDR3 DNA sequence: TGTGCCAGCAGTGAGAGCAACGGTTACTCTGGAAACACCATATATTTT. Protein sequence: CASSESNGYSGNTIYF.

The J gene is TRBJ2-1, the V gene TRBV11-3, with 8 bases fitting TRBD2. The germline V gene encodes CDR1 SGHNT and CDR2 YENEEA. J lost 9 bases, V lost 1 base, and 8 bases had no gene match. The CDR3 spans 15 residues. The CDR3 nucleotides are TGTGCCAGCAGCTTAGGAGCGGGAGATTCGGGTGAGCAGTTCTTC. It codes for CASSLGAGDSGEQFF.

DNA of the CDR3: TGTGCCAGCAGTTTGGCCGGGACTAGCGGGATGAGCGAGCAGTTCTTC. This codes for CASSLAGTSGMSEQFF. The rearrangement links TRBV28 to TRBJ2-1, with 13 positions matching TRBD2. CDR1 is MDHEN and CDR2 is SYDVKM in the germline V gene. V was clipped by 3 bases and J by 10 bases; unmatched bases: 9. The CDR3 covers 16 residues.

This chain uses TRBV27 with TRBJ1-1; D is perhaps TRBD1 (6 bases). The CDR3 loop spans 15 amino acids. The ends were cut back, 0 bases at V and 0 bases at J, with 8 bases in the middle. The germline CDR1 and CDR2 sequences are MNHEY and SMNVEV (reference sequence). CDR3 coding DNA: TGTGCCAGCAGTTTATCGAGGGGGTTGAACACTGAAGCTTTCTTT. Residues: CASSLSRGLNTEAFF.